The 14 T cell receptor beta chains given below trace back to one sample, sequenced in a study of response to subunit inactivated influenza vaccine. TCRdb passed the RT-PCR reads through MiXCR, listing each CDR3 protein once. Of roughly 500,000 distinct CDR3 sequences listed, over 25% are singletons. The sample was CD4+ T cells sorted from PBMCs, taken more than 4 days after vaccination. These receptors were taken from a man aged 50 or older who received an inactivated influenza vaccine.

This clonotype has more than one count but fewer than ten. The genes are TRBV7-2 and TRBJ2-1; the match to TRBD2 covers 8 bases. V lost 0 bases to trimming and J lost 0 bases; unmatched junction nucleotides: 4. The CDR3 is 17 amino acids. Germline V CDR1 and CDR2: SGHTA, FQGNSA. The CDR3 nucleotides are TGTGCCAGCAGCTTAGCACTAGCGGCTAGCTCCTACAATGAGCAGTTCTTC. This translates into CASSLALAASSYNEQFF.

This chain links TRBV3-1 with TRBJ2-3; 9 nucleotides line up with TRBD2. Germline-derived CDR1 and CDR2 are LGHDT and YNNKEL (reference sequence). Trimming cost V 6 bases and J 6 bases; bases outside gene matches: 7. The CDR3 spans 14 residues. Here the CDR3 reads CASSLSGSHDTQYF. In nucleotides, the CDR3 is TGTGCCAGCAGTCTTAGCGGGAGCCACGATACGCAGTATTTT.

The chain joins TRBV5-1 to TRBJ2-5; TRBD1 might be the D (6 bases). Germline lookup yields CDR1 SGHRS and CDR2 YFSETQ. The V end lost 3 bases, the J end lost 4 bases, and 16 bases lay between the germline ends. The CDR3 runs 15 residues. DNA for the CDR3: TGCGCCAGCAGCTCACCCGCCGGGACAACAGAGACCCAGTACTTC. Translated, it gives CASSSPAGTTETQYF. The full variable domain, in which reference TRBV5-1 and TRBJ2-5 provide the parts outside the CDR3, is KAGVTQTPRYLIKTRGQQVTLSCSPISGHRSVSWYQQTPGQGLQFLFEYFSETQRNKGNFPGRFSGRQFSNSRSEMNVSTLELGDSALYLCASSSPAGTTETQYFGPGTRLLVL.

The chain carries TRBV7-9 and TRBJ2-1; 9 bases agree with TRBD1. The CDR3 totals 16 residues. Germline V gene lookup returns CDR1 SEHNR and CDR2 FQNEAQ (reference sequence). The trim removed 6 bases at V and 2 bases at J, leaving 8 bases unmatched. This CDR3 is CASSPTRDRAYNEQFF. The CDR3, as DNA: TGTGCCAGCAGTCCGACCCGGGACAGGGCCTACAATGAGCAGTTCTTC.

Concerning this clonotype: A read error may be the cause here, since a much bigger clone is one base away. The CDR3, as DNA: TGTGCCAGCAGCTTAGGGGGACAGGCCTACGAGCAGTACTTC. Protein sequence: CASSLGGQAYEQYF. The genes are TRBV7-2 and TRBJ2-7, with TRBD1 matching 8 bases. Per the germline V gene, CDR1 is SGHTA and CDR2 is FQGNSA. J was trimmed by 2 bases and V by 1 base; bases with no gene match: 1. The CDR3 is made up of 14 amino acids.

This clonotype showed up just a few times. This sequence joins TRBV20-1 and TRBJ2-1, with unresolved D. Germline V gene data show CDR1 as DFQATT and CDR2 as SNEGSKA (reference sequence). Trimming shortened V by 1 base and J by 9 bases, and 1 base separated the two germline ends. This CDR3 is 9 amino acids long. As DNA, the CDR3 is TGCAGTGCTAGAGTTGAGCAGTTCTTC. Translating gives CSARVEQFF.

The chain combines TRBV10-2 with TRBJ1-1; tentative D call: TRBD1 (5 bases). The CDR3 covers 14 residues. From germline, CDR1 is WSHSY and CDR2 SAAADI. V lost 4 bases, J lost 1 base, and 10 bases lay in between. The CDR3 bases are TGCGCCAGCAGTGTAGCAGGGCCGAACACTGAAGCTTTCTTT. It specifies CASSVAGPNTEAFF.

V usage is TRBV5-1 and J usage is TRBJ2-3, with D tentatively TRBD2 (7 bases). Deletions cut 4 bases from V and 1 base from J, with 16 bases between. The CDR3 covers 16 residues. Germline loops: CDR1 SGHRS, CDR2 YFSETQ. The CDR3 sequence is CASSPRGGAGTDTQYF. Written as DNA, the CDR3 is TGCGCCAGCAGCCCGAGGGGGGGGGCAGGCACAGATACGCAGTATTTT.

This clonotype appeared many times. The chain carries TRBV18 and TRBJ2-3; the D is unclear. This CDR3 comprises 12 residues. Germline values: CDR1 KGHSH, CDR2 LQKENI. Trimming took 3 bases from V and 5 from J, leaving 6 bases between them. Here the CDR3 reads CASSPYRDTQYF. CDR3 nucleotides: TGTGCCAGCTCACCCTACAGAGATACGCAGTATTTT. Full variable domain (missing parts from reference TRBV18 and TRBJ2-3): NAGVMQNPRHLVRRRGQEARLRCSPMKGHSHVYWYRQLPEEGLKFMVYLQKENIIDESGMPKERFSAEFPKEGPSILRIQQVVRGDSAAYFCASSPYRDTQYFGPGTRLTVL.

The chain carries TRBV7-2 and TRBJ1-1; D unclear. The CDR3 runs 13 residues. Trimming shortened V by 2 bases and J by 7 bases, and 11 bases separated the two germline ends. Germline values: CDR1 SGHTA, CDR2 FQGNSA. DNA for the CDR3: TGTGCCAGCAGCTTATGGGGTAAGGTTGAAGCTTTCTTT. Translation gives CASSLWGKVEAFF.

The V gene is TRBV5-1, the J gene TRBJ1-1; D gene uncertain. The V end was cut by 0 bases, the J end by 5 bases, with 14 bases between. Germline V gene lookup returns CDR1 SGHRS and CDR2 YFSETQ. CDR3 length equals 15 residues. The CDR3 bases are TGCGCCAGCAGCTTGGAGGTCAGCAGAGGGACTGAAGCTTTCTTT. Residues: CASSLEVSRGTEAFF. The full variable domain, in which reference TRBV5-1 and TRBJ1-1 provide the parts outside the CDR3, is KAGVTQTPRYLIKTRGQQVTLSCSPISGHRSVSWYQQTPGQGLQFLFEYFSETQRNKGNFPGRFSGRQFSNSRSEMNVSTLELGDSALYLCASSLEVSRGTEAFFGQGTRLTVV.

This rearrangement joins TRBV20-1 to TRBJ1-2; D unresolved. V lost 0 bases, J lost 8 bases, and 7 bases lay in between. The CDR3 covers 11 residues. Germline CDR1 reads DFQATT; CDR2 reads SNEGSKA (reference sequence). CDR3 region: CSARDGEGYTF. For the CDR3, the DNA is TGCAGTGCTAGAGATGGAGAAGGCTACACCTTC.

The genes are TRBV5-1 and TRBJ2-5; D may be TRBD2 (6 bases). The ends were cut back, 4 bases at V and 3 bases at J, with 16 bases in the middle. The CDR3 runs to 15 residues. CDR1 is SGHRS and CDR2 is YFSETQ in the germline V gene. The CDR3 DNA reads TGCGCCAGCAGCCCCTTGGGTAGCGGAAAAGAGACCCAGTACTTC. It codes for CASSPLGSGKETQYF.

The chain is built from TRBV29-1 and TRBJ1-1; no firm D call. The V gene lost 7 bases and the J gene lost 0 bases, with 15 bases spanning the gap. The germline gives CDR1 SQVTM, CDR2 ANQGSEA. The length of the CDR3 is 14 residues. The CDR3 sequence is CSAARGTVNTEAFF. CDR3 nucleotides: TGCAGCGCGGCCCGAGGAACGGTGAACACTGAAGCTTTCTTT.